What follows is one T cell receptor (beta chain) and its context. This entry belongs to a study of shared clonotypes between healthy human individuals. Terminally differentiated effector memory CD45RA+ cells were excluded from the naive CD8 cells, which were CD45RO-negative and positively selected for CCR7. Sequencing was performed with immunoSEQ multiplex PCR; in TCRdb, only in-frame clones are kept and a portion is missing. The table records more than 550,000 clones, roughly 94% of them present only once. Germline assignment: CDR1 SGHVS and CDR2 FNYEAQ. V dropped 5 bases and J dropped 4; count of bases not matched to a gene: 7. The CDR3 sequence is 16 residues long.

The V gene is TRBV7-6, the J gene TRBJ2-3, with TRBD2 matching over 12 bases. Sequencing used naive CD8+ T cells sorted from blood. The source is a man aged 25 to 40 in good health. The CDR3 reads CASSTLAGGPADTQYF. In nucleotides, the CDR3 is TGTGCCAGCAGCACCCTAGCGGGAGGGCCCGCAGATACGCAGTATTTT. The whole variable domain, remainder taken from reference TRBV7-6 and TRBJ2-3, is GAGVSQSPRYKVTKRGQDVALRCDPISGHVSLYWYRQALGQGPEFLTYFNYEAQQDKSGLPNDRFSAERPEGSISTLTIQRTEQRDSAMYRCASSTLAGGPADTQYFGPGTRLTVL.